Shown below are 14 T cell receptor beta chains from a single sample sequenced in a study of blood T cell repertoires in COVID-19. Only in-frame clones appear in the TCRdb table, and some are missing; sequencing was by immunoSEQ multiplex PCR. The sample shows roughly 270,000 clones, about 85% of them seen only once. The sequenced sample was PBMCs or T cells enriched from blood (not recorded which). The receptors here all came from a woman aged 50 to 60 who had recovered from COVID-19.

This sequence joins TRBV11-2 and TRBJ2-7; weak D call: TRBD1 (5 bases). CDR3 length equals 15 residues. The V gene lost 1 base and the J gene lost 4 bases, with 14 bases spanning the gap. Germline CDR1 SGHAT, CDR2 FQNNGV. CDR3 sequence reads: CASSLVGQGPYEQYF. Written as DNA, the CDR3 is TGTGCCAGCAGCTTAGTAGGTCAGGGCCCTTACGAGCAGTACTTC.

The chain joins TRBV7-2 to TRBJ1-4; 9 bases agree with TRBD1. V shed 1 base and J 8 bases; nucleotides not matched to a gene: 5. The CDR3 loop spans 15 amino acids. Looked up from germline, CDR1 is SGHTA and CDR2 is FQGNSA. DNA for the CDR3: TGTGCCAGCAGCTTAGGGGACAGGGCCCACGAAAAACTGTTTTTT. Amino acid sequence: CASSLGDRAHEKLFF.

J is TRBJ2-7 and V is TRBV19; maybe TRBD2 (5 bases). CDR3 length equals 13 residues. In germline, CDR1 is LNHDA, CDR2 SQIVND (reference sequence). V was shortened by 6 bases and J by 3 bases, with 12 bases between the two germline ends. The CDR3 spells CASSPFGIYEQYF. The CDR3 nucleotides are TGTGCCAGTAGCCCTTTCGGGATCTACGAGCAGTACTTC.

The chain employs TRBV7-9 and TRBJ2-5; 7 nucleotides align to TRBD1. This CDR3 has 15 residues. The V gene's germline CDR1 is SEHNR and CDR2 FQNEAQ (reference sequence). J lost 2 bases, V lost 6 bases, and 9 bases had no gene match. The CDR3 protein is CASSRGQGVQETQYF. The CDR3, as DNA: TGTGCCAGCAGTAGGGGCCAGGGGGTACAAGAGACCCAGTACTTC.

The chain is built from TRBV7-3 and TRBJ2-3, with 10 bases aligning to TRBD1. With V trimmed by 5 bases and J by 8 bases, 7 bases remained unmatched. Germline assignment: CDR1 SGHTA and CDR2 FQGTGA. There are 14 residues in the CDR3. The CDR3 DNA reads as TGTGCCAGCAGCCCACAGACAGGGGGCGGTACGCAGTATTTT. Its protein is CASSPQTGGGTQYF. Full variable domain (outside the CDR3, taken from reference TRBV7-3 and TRBJ2-3): GAGVSQTPSNKVTEKGKYVELRCDPISGHTALYWYRQSLGQGPEFLIYFQGTGAADDSGLPNDRFFAVRPEGSVSTLKIQRTERGDSAVYLCASSPQTGGGTQYFGPGTRLTVL.

This clone was counted a few times. The chain is built from TRBV30 and TRBJ2-5, with a possible D match to TRBD2 (6 bases). This CDR3 spans 17 amino acids. V lost 0 bases, J lost 5 bases, and 22 bases lay in between. Per the germline V gene, CDR1 is GTSNPN and CDR2 is SVGIG (reference sequence). The CDR3 here is CAWSVLLGPRGRETQYF. CDR3 bases: TGTGCCTGGAGTGTATTATTGGGACCTCGGGGGAGGGAGACCCAGTACTTC.

The chain is built from TRBV25-1 and TRBJ2-2; 7 positions agree with TRBD2. The CDR3 runs to 14 residues. After removal of 4 bases from V and 4 bases from J, the junction contained 3 bases not matched to a gene. Germline CDR1 is MGHDK and CDR2 is SYGVNS. CDR3 bases: TGTGCCAGCAGTGCTCCGGGAGGCACCGGGGAGCTGTTTTTT. Its translation is CASSAPGGTGELFF.

J is TRBJ1-5 and V is TRBV6-5; TRBD1 might be the D (6 bases). Germline-derived CDR1 and CDR2 are MNHEY and SVGAGI. Trimming took off 6 bases at V and 6 bases at J, with 12 bases between the two ends. The CDR3 runs 13 residues. As DNA, the CDR3 is TGTGCCAGCAGACCAGGGGAGGGTCAGCCCCAGCATTTT. This sequence encodes CASRPGEGQPQHF.

The chain combines TRBV5-1 with TRBJ2-5; D not resolved. CDR1 is SGHRS, CDR2 YFSETQ, per germline. The CDR3 runs to 12 residues. V dropped 8 bases and J dropped 0 bases, with 8 bases sitting between them. CDR3 coding DNA: TGCGCCAGTAGTCAGGACCAAGAGACCCAGTACTTC. Residues: CASSQDQETQYF.

This clone was seen a few times. The rearrangement joins TRBV19 to TRBJ2-2, with TRBD1 as a possible D gene (5 bases). From germline, CDR1 is LNHDA and CDR2 SQIVND (reference sequence). V was clipped by 7 bases and J by 1 base, with 16 bases between them. The CDR3 is made up of 16 amino acids. CDR3 in DNA: TGTGCCAGTACCTCGCAGGGTTTGGTGAACACCGGGGAGCTGTTTTTT. As protein: CASTSQGLVNTGELFF.

This chain links TRBV24-1 with TRBJ2-1, with 12 bases matching TRBD2. The CDR3 loop spans 17 amino acids. The V gene end was trimmed by 4 bases and the J gene end by 5 bases; junction bases not matched to a gene: 8. The germline gives CDR1 KGHDR, CDR2 SFDVKD. The CDR3 protein is CATSEASGRAGNNEQFF. The CDR3 coding sequence is TGTGCCACCAGTGAAGCTAGCGGGAGGGCAGGGAACAATGAGCAGTTCTTC.

J is TRBJ2-7 and V is TRBV28; D may be TRBD2 (6 bases). CDR3 size: 13 residues. Germline V gene lookup returns CDR1 MDHEN and CDR2 SYDVKM. V dropped 5 bases and J dropped 4 bases, with 12 bases sitting between them. The CDR3, as DNA: TGTGCCAGCAGTCCCTCCGGGACTTACGAGCAGTACTTC. It specifies CASSPSGTYEQYF.

This sequence joins TRBV29-1 and TRBJ2-7; tentative D call: TRBD1 (5 bases). V was clipped by 6 bases and J by 6 bases, with 12 bases between them. CDR3 length: 11 residues. CDR1 SQVTM and CDR2 ANQGSEA come from the germline V gene. The CDR3 nucleotides read TGCAGCGTCGCCCTTAGGGGCGAGCAGTACTTC. Protein product: CSVALRGEQYF.

The chain has TRBV7-9 and TRBJ1-6, with D tentatively TRBD1 (6 bases). V dropped 3 bases and J dropped 6 bases, with 12 bases sitting between them. Germline CDR1 reads SEHNR; CDR2 reads FQNEAQ (reference sequence). The CDR3 has 15 residues. The CDR3 loop is CASSFRGGSNSPLHF. Written as DNA, the CDR3 is TGTGCCAGCAGCTTTAGGGGGGGCAGTAATTCACCCCTCCACTTT.